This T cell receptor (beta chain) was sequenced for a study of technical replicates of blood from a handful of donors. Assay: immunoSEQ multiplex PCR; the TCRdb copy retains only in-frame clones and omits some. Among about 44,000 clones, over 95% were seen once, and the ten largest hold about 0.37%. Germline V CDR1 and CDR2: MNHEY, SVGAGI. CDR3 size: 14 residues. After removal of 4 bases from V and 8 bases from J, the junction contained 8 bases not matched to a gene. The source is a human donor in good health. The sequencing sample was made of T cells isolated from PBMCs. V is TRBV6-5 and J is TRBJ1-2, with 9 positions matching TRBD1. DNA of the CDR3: TGTGCCAGCAGTTCGGACAGGGGAGGTAGCGGCTACACCTTC. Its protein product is CASSSDRGGSGYTF.